The sequence of this TCR beta chain was determined in a study of regulatory T cells in long-lasting Graves disease. Study details: Graves' patients with a new diagnosis had received antithyroid drugs under 3 months. Findings and caveats of the study: The study found TRBV28, TRBJ1-2 and TRBJ2-5 favored in persistent disease.

Looked up from germline, CDR1 is SGHTA and CDR2 is FQGTGA. This CDR3 region has 15 residues. Trimming stripped 8 bases from V and 5 bases from J, with 19 bases between. As to time point: newly diagnosed GD, antithyroid drugs for less than 3 months. Isolated PBMC RNA provided the starting material for the TCR library. CDR3-region Arm-PCR and iRepertoire HTBI primers produced the TCR beta libraries. From the multiplex PCR reads, TCRdb called clonotypes with MiXCR, one entry per CDR3 protein. The sample holds more than 300,000 distinct CDR3 sequences, about 10% seen once. On this clonotype itself: The antigen remains unidentified.

This sample also appeared in a second study, on T cells in Graves' hyperthyroidism and ophthalmopathy.

Material: peripheral blood mononuclear cells (PBMCs), obtained at new diagnosis, from a patient treated with antithyroid drugs. The clonotype was recovered from a woman aged 18-35 years with Graves disease. This chain connects TRBV7-3 to TRBJ1-3, with TRBD1 as a possible D gene (6 bases). The CDR3 protein is CASLHLGADRNTIYF. In DNA, the CDR3 is TGTGCCAGCCTTCACCTGGGGGCAGACAGAAACACCATATATTTT.